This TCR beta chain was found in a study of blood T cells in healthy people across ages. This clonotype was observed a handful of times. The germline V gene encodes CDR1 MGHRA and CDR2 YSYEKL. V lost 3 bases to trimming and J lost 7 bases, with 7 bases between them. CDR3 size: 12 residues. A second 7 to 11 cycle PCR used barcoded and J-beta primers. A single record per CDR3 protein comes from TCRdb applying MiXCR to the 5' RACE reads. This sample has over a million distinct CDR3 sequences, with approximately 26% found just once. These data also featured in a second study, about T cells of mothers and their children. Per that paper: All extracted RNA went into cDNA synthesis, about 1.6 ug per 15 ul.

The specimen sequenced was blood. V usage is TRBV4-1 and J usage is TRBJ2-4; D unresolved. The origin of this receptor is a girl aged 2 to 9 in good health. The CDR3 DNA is TGCGCCAGCAGCCATCTAGGGAACATTCAGTACTTC. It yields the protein CASSHLGNIQYF.